Following are 22 T cell receptor beta chains from one sample sequenced in a study of blood T cell repertoires in COVID-19. This table comes from immunoSEQ multiplex PCR, and its TCRdb copy is limited to in-frame clones, with some not included. The table lists some 16,000 clones, around 92% of them singletons. The sample consisted of peripheral blood. The receptors originated from a human donor in a cohort sampled during active COVID-19.

This clone has a single count. This rearrangement joins TRBV27 to TRBJ2-5, with 14 positions matching TRBD2. The CDR3 sequence is 19 residues long. Unmatched junction bases numbered 11, after V lost 5 bases and J lost 0 bases. Looked up from germline, CDR1 is MNHEY and CDR2 is SMNVEV (reference sequence). The CDR3 DNA reads as TGTGCCAGCAGTCCCGCCGGGACTAGCGGGAGAGGGGACCAAGAGACCCAGTACTTC. Amino acids: CASSPAGTSGRGDQETQYF.

Only one count was recorded for this clone. V and J are TRBV28 and TRBJ2-1, with TRBD2 identical over 8 bases. Germline CDR1 MDHEN, CDR2 SYDVKM. The CDR3 contains 18 residues. The V gene end was trimmed by 1 base and the J gene end by 5 bases; junction bases not matched to a gene: 13. The chain's CDR3 is CASSLLGHTGGPDNEQFF. In DNA form, the CDR3 reads TGTGCCAGCAGTTTATTAGGACATACGGGAGGGCCAGACAATGAGCAGTTCTTC.

The chain links TRBV2 to TRBJ1-1, with 11 bases aligning to TRBD1. V shed 6 bases and J 5 bases; nucleotides not matched to a gene: 5. The CDR3 totals 14 residues. CDR1 is SNHLY and CDR2 is FYNNEI in the germline V gene. In nucleotides, the CDR3 is TGTGCCAGCAGGTGGGACAGGGGGAAGACTGAAGCTTTCTTT. Translation: CASRWDRGKTEAFF.

The chain combines TRBV7-2 with TRBJ2-7; TRBD2 is a possible D gene (7 bases). This CDR3 has 17 residues. CDR1 is SGHTA, CDR2 FQGNSA, per germline. V was shortened by 1 base and J by 0 bases, with 16 bases between the two germline ends. This CDR3 is CASSLGGGAHISYEQYF. The CDR3 region has the DNA TGTGCCAGCAGCTTAGGAGGGGGGGCACATATCTCCTACGAGCAGTACTTC.

This clone was picked up one time. The chain links TRBV14 to TRBJ2-5; TRBD2 agrees at 9 bases. J gave up 5 bases and V 0 bases, and 10 bases lay outside the gene matches. This CDR3 is built from 17 residues. Looked up from germline, CDR1 is SGHDN and CDR2 is FVKESK. This CDR3 is CASSQEVGLAGPETQYF. CDR3 in DNA: TGTGCCAGCAGCCAAGAGGTGGGCCTAGCGGGACCCGAGACCCAGTACTTC.

The CDR3, as DNA: TGTGCCAGCAGTTCCGACCGTTTAAGCGGGACGACCTACGAGCAGTACTTC. Translating it yields CASSSDRLSGTTYEQYF. The rearrangement uses TRBV28 and TRBJ2-7; 7 bases map to TRBD2. Trimming cost V 4 bases and J 2 bases; bases outside gene matches: 14. Germline V gene lookup returns CDR1 MDHEN and CDR2 SYDVKM. This CDR3 is built from 17 residues.

Points on this clone: Because it lacks the conserved phenylalanine or tryptophan at the end, this CDR3 is likely a read error. The limits of the CDR3 on the DNA are not certain, so only TCRdb's listed CDR3 is given. This chain uses TRBV10-2 with TRBJ1-2; the table's D gene call, TRBD1, was not cross checked with the DNA. The CDR3 numbers 11 amino acids, ends counted. CDR1 and CDR2 (germline): WSHSY, SAAADI. CDR3 sequence reads: CASSSHLAGGD.

This rearrangement joins TRBV4-3 to TRBJ1-2; no definite D call. CDR1 and CDR2 from the germline V gene are LGHNA and YSLEER. The CDR3 runs to 16 residues. Trimming left V 0 bases short and J 1 base short, with 12 bases between. The CDR3 bases are TGCGCCAGCAGCCAAGATTTGGAGGCGCTTAACTATGGCTACACCTTC. Translated, it gives CASSQDLEALNYGYTF.

J is TRBJ2-3 and V is TRBV2, with TRBD2 identical over 7 bases. CDR1 and CDR2 (germline): SNHLY, FYNNEI. V lost 9 bases, J lost 2 bases, and 5 bases stayed unmatched. This CDR3 is built from 13 residues. The CDR3, as DNA: TGTGCCAGGGCGGGAGCGAACACAGATACGCAGTATTTT. The encoded protein is CARAGANTDTQYF.

This clone was seen once. This sequence joins TRBV11-2 and TRBJ2-5; 12 bases line up with TRBD2. CDR1 and CDR2 (germline): SGHAT, FQNNGV. CDR3 length equals 18 residues. Germline trimming cut 0 bases from V and 3 bases from J; bases unmatched to any gene: 8. The CDR3 sequence: CASSLERASGRVKETQYF. In DNA form, the CDR3 reads TGTGCCAGCAGCTTAGAACGGGCTAGCGGGAGGGTAAAAGAGACCCAGTACTTC. Together with reference TRBV11-2 and TRBJ2-5, the CDR3 gives the full variable domain: EAGVAQSPRYKIIEKRQSVAFWCNPISGHATLYWYQQILGQGPKLLIQFQNNGVVDDSQLPKDRFSAERLKGVDSTLKIQPAKLEDSAVYLCASSLERASGRVKETQYFGPGTRLLVL.

The V gene is TRBV6-5, the J gene TRBJ2-6; no clear D gene. CDR1 is MNHEY and CDR2 is SVGAGI in the germline V gene. Trimming took 0 bases from V and 2 from J, leaving 8 bases between them. There are 16 residues in the CDR3. The chain's CDR3 is CASSYSRLTGANVLTF. The CDR3 bases are TGTGCCAGCAGTTACTCTAGATTAACTGGGGCCAACGTCCTGACTTTC.

Only one count was recorded for this clone. The J gene is TRBJ2-7, the V gene TRBV6-5; 7 bases agree with TRBD1. The CDR3 totals 13 residues. V shed 6 bases, J shed 4 bases, and the junction held 6 bases outside the gene matches. Looked up from germline, CDR1 is MNHEY and CDR2 is SVGAGI. This CDR3 reads CASRTGTDYEQYF. The CDR3 DNA sequence: TGTGCCAGCAGGACCGGGACAGATTACGAGCAGTACTTC.

The rearrangement joins TRBV18 to TRBJ2-3, with 7 bases matching TRBD2. Trimming at V came to 3 bases and at J to 1 base, leaving 1 base not matched to a gene. Per germline, CDR1 KGHSH and CDR2 LQKENI. CDR3 length equals 14 residues. The CDR3 spells CASSPGGGTDTQYF. In nucleotides, the CDR3 is TGTGCCAGCTCACCTGGGGGGGGCACAGATACGCAGTATTTT.

CDR3: CASSPPGGNTEAFF. The CDR3 nucleotides are TGTGCCAGCAGCCCCCCGGGGGGGAACACTGAAGCTTTCTTT. The V gene is TRBV7-9, the J gene TRBJ1-1; D may be TRBD1 (5 bases). The germline CDR1 and CDR2 sequences are SEHNR and FQNEAQ (reference sequence). The CDR3 has 14 residues. Trimming took 5 bases from V and 1 from J, leaving 11 bases between them.

The rearrangement uses TRBV5-1 and TRBJ2-1; 9 bases match TRBD2. J gave up 0 bases and V 2 bases, and 0 bases lay outside the gene matches. This CDR3 spans 15 amino acids. CDR1 and CDR2 from the germline V gene are SGHRS and YFSETQ. The CDR3 sequence: CASSFSGGSYNEQFF. CDR3 coding DNA: TGCGCCAGCAGCTTTAGCGGGGGCTCCTACAATGAGCAGTTCTTC.

The genes are TRBV7-8 and TRBJ2-6, with D perhaps matching TRBD1 (6 bases). CDR1 and CDR2 from the germline V gene are SGHVS and FQNEAQ. The CDR3 loop spans 16 amino acids. V lost 2 bases, J lost 2 bases, and 10 bases lay in between. CDR3 protein: CASSLSRGAGANVLTF. DNA for the CDR3: TGTGCCAGCAGCTTATCCAGGGGAGCTGGGGCCAACGTCCTGACTTTC.

This clone showed up just once. The chain is built from TRBV11-2 and TRBJ2-2, with a weak D call TRBD2 (6 bases). Trimming removed 0 bases from V and 0 bases from J, with 11 bases in between. CDR3 size: 17 residues. Per the germline V gene, CDR1 is SGHAT and CDR2 is FQNNGV. CDR3 loop: CASSLDRGKTNTGELFF. For the CDR3, the DNA is TGTGCCAGCAGCTTAGATCGGGGGAAAACGAACACCGGGGAGCTGTTTTTT.

The genes are TRBV4-3 and TRBJ1-2, with 7 bases that match TRBD1. Germline lookup yields CDR1 LGHNA and CDR2 YSLEER. This CDR3 is 18 amino acids long. V gave up 5 bases and J gave up 3 bases; unmatched junction bases: 18. As DNA, the CDR3 is TGCGCCAGCAGCGAGAATCAGGGGGGATTCTTGGAGGACTATGGCTACACCTTC. Protein product: CASSENQGGFLEDYGYTF.

V is TRBV7-6 and J is TRBJ2-7; 9 nucleotides match TRBD2. Germline V gene sequence: CDR1 SGHVS, CDR2 FNYEAQ. With 5 bases clipped from V and 2 bases from J, the junction kept 7 bases outside the gene matches. This CDR3 region has 15 residues. The DNA for the CDR3 is TGTGCCAGCAGCATCAAGCGGGAGGTTACCTACGAGCAGTACTTC. Encoded protein: CASSIKREVTYEQYF.

This clone came up once. This chain joins TRBV7-2 and TRBJ2-3, with D perhaps matching TRBD1 (6 bases). Trimming cost V 5 bases and J 4 bases, with 19 bases left between them. Germline values: CDR1 SGHTA, CDR2 FQGNSA. CDR3 length: 16 amino acids. This CDR3 reads CASSPGTPEWADTQYF. Written as DNA, the CDR3 is TGTGCCAGCAGCCCCGGGACACCTGAATGGGCAGATACGCAGTATTTT.

This chain uses TRBV5-4 with TRBJ2-1; no clear D gene. The CDR3 runs to 13 residues. In germline, CDR1 is SGHNT, CDR2 YYREEE (reference sequence). With 1 base removed from V and 4 bases from J, the gap between germline ends came to 6 bases. The CDR3 protein is CASSLYEYNEQFF. The CDR3 DNA reads TGTGCCAGCAGCTTGTACGAGTACAATGAGCAGTTCTTC.

The V gene is TRBV4-2, the J gene TRBJ2-1, with TRBD1 matching over 7 bases. Trimming removed 3 bases from V and 8 bases from J; junction bases left unmatched: 7. The CDR3 extends over 14 amino acids. Germline V lookup: CDR1 LGHNA, CDR2 YNFKEQ. This CDR3 reads CASSHATGEYEQFF. DNA of the CDR3: TGTGCCAGCAGCCACGCCACAGGGGAATATGAGCAGTTCTTC.